Shown below are 28 T cell receptor beta chains from a single sample sequenced in a study of shared clonotypes between healthy human individuals (dated by TCRdb to about 2020). The library was generated by the immunoSEQ multiplex PCR assay. In TCRdb, the immuneACCESS table is reduced to in-frame sequences with V and J assigned. These tables do not hold every clone; where another copy was compared, an unresolved V gene accounts for under half, and the others remain unexplained. For this sample the table gives 300,000 to 400,000 clones, of which less than 75% were detected only once. The top ten clones comprise 8% to 13% of the sample. The sequenced sample was memory CD4+ T cells sorted from blood. The cell subset or site label of this sample denotes: CD45RA-negative fraction. The receptors shown here come from a man aged 25-40 years in good health.

This clone was counted only a few times. The chain joins TRBV15 to TRBJ2-3; either TRBD1 or TRBD2 may fit D (5 bases each). Germline CDR1 reads LNHNV; CDR2 reads YYDKDF (reference sequence). The V end was cut by 5 bases, the J end by 2 bases, with 11 bases between. The length of the CDR3 is 14 residues. The CDR3 nucleotides read TGTGCCACCAGCGAGGGGAGTCCCACAGATACGCAGTATTTT. The encoded protein is CATSEGSPTDTQYF.

The V gene is TRBV5-1, the J gene TRBJ2-2; 7 bases align to TRBD1. Germline loops: CDR1 SGHRS, CDR2 YFSETQ. The junction had 7 bases not matched to a gene; V was cut back by 3 bases and J by 2 bases. This CDR3 has 16 amino acids. CDR3 sequence reads: CASSSTGTANTGELFF. The CDR3 DNA reads TGCGCCAGCAGCTCGACCGGGACAGCTAACACCGGGGAGCTGTTTTTT.

This clone appeared a few times. The chain links TRBV12-5 to TRBJ2-1; 9 nucleotides line up with TRBD1. V trimming: 1 base; J trimming: 8 bases; junction bases outside the gene matches: 3. Germline V gives CDR1 LGHNT, CDR2 FRNRAP. The CDR3 runs to 14 residues. The CDR3 region has the DNA TGTGCTAGTGGTTTGGAGACAGGGGGGCATGAGCAGTTCTTC. Translation: CASGLETGGHEQFF.

The chain recombines TRBV9 with TRBJ1-5, with D perhaps matching TRBD1 (6 bases). V gave up 2 bases and J gave up 3 bases, with 12 bases separating them. Germline V gene data show CDR1 as SGDLS and CDR2 as YYNGEE. This CDR3 comprises 15 residues. This chain's CDR3 is CASSVTDSDNQPQHF. The CDR3 nucleotides read TGTGCCAGCAGCGTTACGGACAGCGACAATCAGCCCCAGCATTTT.

This chain uses TRBV18 with TRBJ1-5; D perhaps matches TRBD1 (6 bases). Germline V gene data show CDR1 as KGHSH and CDR2 as LQKENI. The CDR3 contains 14 residues. Trimming left V 6 bases short and J 7 bases short, with 16 bases between. This chain's CDR3 is CASSPTGQGQPQHF. CDR3 nucleotides: TGTGCCAGCTCCCCTACAGGGCAGGGGCAGCCCCAGCATTTT.

The V gene is TRBV28, the J gene TRBJ1-1; D remains ambiguous. Germline CDR1 reads MDHEN; CDR2 reads SYDVKM. V was trimmed by 7 bases and J by 1 base, leaving 22 bases between them. CDR3 length equals 17 residues. In DNA, the CDR3 is TGTGCCAGCACCATCCCATTAAGCGGGCAGCAGAACACTGAAGCTTTCTTT. It translates to CASTIPLSGQQNTEAFF. The full variable domain, completed using reference TRBV28 and TRBJ1-1, is DVKVTQSSRYLVKRTGEKVFLECVQDMDHENMFWYRQDPGLGLRLIYFSYDVKMKEKGDIPEGYSVSREKKERFSLILESASTNQTSMYLCASTIPLSGQQNTEAFFGQGTRLTVV.

The V call is TRBV27, the J call TRBJ1-1, with D perhaps matching TRBD1 (6 bases). The CDR3 is made up of 14 amino acids. Germline CDR1 reads MNHEY; CDR2 reads SMNVEV (reference sequence). Trimming removed 0 bases at V and 7 bases at J, with 12 bases between. CDR3 sequence (DNA): TGTGCCAGCAGTTTATCGGGTACAGGGTTTGAAGCTTTCTTT. It yields the protein CASSLSGTGFEAFF.

This chain joins TRBV4-2 and TRBJ2-7; the D is unclear. This CDR3 comprises 16 residues. The V gene lost 0 bases and the J gene lost 4 bases, with 16 bases spanning the gap. Germline CDR1 reads LGHNA; CDR2 reads YNFKEQ. The CDR3 spells CASSQDMGHAGYEQYF. The CDR3 nucleotides read TGTGCCAGCAGCCAAGATATGGGTCACGCTGGGTACGAGCAGTACTTC.

As to this clone: One junction end does not reproduce the germline sequence, and a read error may be involved. This chain uses TRBV5-4 with TRBJ2-7, with 8 bases aligning to TRBD2. This CDR3 comprises 16 residues. The germline gives CDR1 SGHNT, CDR2 YYREEE (reference sequence). The CDR3 here is CANSLAFTSGSYEQYF. The CDR3 bases are TGTGCCAACAGCTTGGCCTTCACTAGCGGCTCCTACGAGCAGTACTTC. Drawing the rest from reference TRBV5-4 and TRBJ2-7, the complete variable domain is ETGVTQSPTHLIKTRGQQVTLRCSSQSGHNTVSWYQQALGQGPQFIFQYYREEENGRGNFPPRFSGLQFPNYSSELNVNALELDDSALYLCANSLAFTSGSYEQYFGPGTRLTVT.

The rearrangement links TRBV27 to TRBJ2-7, with 8 positions matching TRBD1. This CDR3 spans 15 amino acids. J lost 5 bases, V lost 6 bases, and 12 bases had no gene match. Germline CDR1 is MNHEY and CDR2 is SMNVEV (reference sequence). The CDR3 here is CASSLTNHRGNEQYF. The CDR3 nucleotides read TGTGCCAGCAGCCTGACTAATCACAGGGGGAACGAGCAGTACTTC.

This clone has only a few counts. This rearrangement joins TRBV7-8 to TRBJ2-5; TRBD2 might be the D (5 bases). From germline, CDR1 is SGHVS and CDR2 FQNEAQ. Trimming removed 4 bases at V and 2 bases at J, with 14 bases between. This CDR3 spans 15 amino acids. Here the CDR3 DNA reads TGTGCCAGCAGCTCCGACTATAAGCTACAAGAGACCCAGTACTTC. Translating gives CASSSDYKLQETQYF. Looking up the rest from reference TRBV7-8 and TRBJ2-5 gives the full variable domain: GAGVSQSPRYKVAKRGQDVALRCDPISGHVSLFWYQQALGQGPEFLTYFQNEAQLDKSGLPSDRFFAERPEGSVSTLKIQRTQQEDSAVYLCASSSDYKLQETQYFGPGTRLLVL.

This clone appeared once. In the same sample, other DNA sequences code for this CDR3. The chain employs TRBV5-1 and TRBJ2-1, with TRBD2 as a possible D gene (6 bases). Trimming removed 2 bases at V and 4 bases at J, with 10 bases between. The CDR3 sequence is 14 residues long. Germline V gene sequence: CDR1 SGHRS, CDR2 YFSETQ. The CDR3 DNA sequence: TGCGCCAGCAGCTTAACCGGGGGATACAATGAGCAGTTCTTC. This encodes CASSLTGGYNEQFF.

In this sample, this clone turned up once. The chain couples TRBV18 to TRBJ2-4; 10 bases map to TRBD2. CDR3 length: 18 amino acids. The V gene's germline CDR1 is KGHSH and CDR2 LQKENI. J gave up 6 bases and V 5 bases, and 16 bases lay outside the gene matches. The CDR3 protein is CASSSRGLAGEVINIQYF. Written as DNA, the CDR3 is TGTGCCAGCTCATCGAGGGGGCTAGCGGGAGAGGTTATAAACATTCAGTACTTC.

The chain has TRBV11-3 and TRBJ2-3, with 8 bases fitting TRBD2. Germline CDR1 SGHNT, CDR2 YENEEA. J was trimmed by 1 base and V by 5 bases; bases with no gene match: 2. CDR3 size: 14 residues. The CDR3 nucleotides read TGTGCCAGCAGCACGGGAGGGGGCACAGATACGCAGTATTTT. Translation: CASSTGGGTDTQYF.

This sequence joins TRBV4-2 and TRBJ2-2; 12 positions match TRBD1. CDR1 LGHNA and CDR2 YNFKEQ come from the germline V gene. V lost 4 bases to trimming and J lost 2 bases; unmatched junction nucleotides: 20. This CDR3 region has 22 residues. CDR3 amino acids: CASSLQLTTGTGGRVNTGELFF. DNA for the CDR3: TGTGCCAGCAGCCTCCAGCTTACTACCGGGACAGGGGGCCGGGTTAACACCGGGGAGCTGTTTTTT.

This clone occurred many times. The chain recombines TRBV28 with TRBJ2-7; D assignment may be TRBD1 or TRBD2 (5 bases each). Germline V gives CDR1 MDHEN, CDR2 SYDVKM. This CDR3 is built from 16 residues. V was shortened by 3 bases and J by 5 bases, with 20 bases between the two germline ends. The CDR3 is CASSFLPGRAGDEQYF. The CDR3 nucleotides are TGTGCCAGCAGTTTTCTCCCCGGCAGGGCGGGTGACGAGCAGTACTTC.

This chain uses TRBV19 with TRBJ2-3; tentative D call: TRBD2 (6 bases). V dropped 8 bases and J dropped 1 base, with 10 bases sitting between them. This CDR3 has 13 residues. CDR1 and CDR2 (germline): LNHDA, SQIVND (reference sequence). CDR3 amino acids: CASAGYRTDTQYF. The CDR3 bases are TGTGCCAGTGCGGGGTACCGCACAGATACGCAGTATTTT.

The chain is built from TRBV30 and TRBJ1-3, with 7 bases aligning to TRBD1. CDR1 and CDR2 (germline): GTSNPN, SVGIG (reference sequence). CDR3 length: 15 residues. The J segment lost 2 bases and the V segment lost 0 bases, leaving 4 bases of the junction unmatched. CDR3 sequence reads: CAWSVPGGTGNTIYF. In nucleotides, the CDR3 is TGTGCCTGGAGTGTCCCAGGGGGGACTGGAAACACCATATATTTT.

The chain uses TRBV25-1 and TRBJ2-7; possibly TRBD2 for D (6 bases). V lost 8 bases to trimming and J lost 4 bases, with 21 bases between them. Germline V gene lookup returns CDR1 MGHDK and CDR2 SYGVNS. This CDR3 is built from 15 residues. CDR3 nucleotides: TGTGCCAGCGCTTCGGCGGGGACGGCGATTTACGAGCAGTACTTC. Translating gives CASASAGTAIYEQYF.

In DNA, the CDR3 is TGTGCCAGCAGTTTCCAGCACTGGGGTAGCACAGATACGCAGTATTTT. Protein sequence: CASSFQHWGSTDTQYF. This rearrangement joins TRBV27 to TRBJ2-3; D is undetermined. Germline V CDR1 and CDR2: MNHEY, SMNVEV (reference sequence). Trimming shortened V by 3 bases and J by 0 bases, and 13 bases separated the two germline ends. This CDR3 has 16 amino acids.

This chain links TRBV5-4 with TRBJ2-1; 14 positions match TRBD2. Germline V gene lookup returns CDR1 SGHNT and CDR2 YYREEE (reference sequence). The CDR3 totals 16 residues. Trimming cost V 4 bases and J 2 bases; bases outside gene matches: 2. In DNA, the CDR3 is TGTGCCAGCAGCCGGGGACTAGCGGGAGCCTACAATGAGCAGTTCTTC. Translating it yields CASSRGLAGAYNEQFF.

The V gene is TRBV5-1, the J gene TRBJ2-7; 13 nucleotides agree with TRBD2. Germline V gene sequence: CDR1 SGHRS, CDR2 YFSETQ. The CDR3 is 15 amino acids. The V gene end was trimmed by 5 bases and the J gene end by 5 bases; junction bases not matched to a gene: 7. In DNA, the CDR3 is TGCGCCAGCAGGCCACGACTAGCGGGAGGCCACGAGCAGTACTTC. It specifies CASRPRLAGGHEQYF.

The CDR3 sequence: CASSTTTGGSNQPQHF. CDR3 DNA sequence: TGTGCCAGCTCAACTACCACAGGGGGAAGCAATCAGCCCCAGCATTTT. V and J are TRBV18 and TRBJ1-5; 8 bases map to TRBD1. The CDR3 covers 16 residues. CDR1 and CDR2 from the germline V gene are KGHSH and LQKENI. V lost 5 bases to trimming and J lost 1 base; unmatched junction nucleotides: 7. Drawing the rest from reference TRBV18 and TRBJ1-5, the complete variable domain is NAGVMQNPRHLVRRRGQEARLRCSPMKGHSHVYWYRQLPEEGLKFMVYLQKENIIDESGMPKERFSAEFPKEGPSILRIQQVVRGDSAAYFCASSTTTGGSNQPQHFGDGTRLSIL.

For this clone: Other DNA sequences in this specimen translate into the identical CDR3. The chain is built from TRBV5-1 and TRBJ2-7; D uncertain. V was shortened by 4 bases and J by 0 bases, with 2 bases between the two germline ends. The CDR3 runs 11 residues. Germline values: CDR1 SGHRS, CDR2 YFSETQ. The CDR3 DNA reads as TGCGCCAGCAGCGACTCCTACGAGCAGTACTTC. Protein sequence: CASSDSYEQYF. Based on the CDR3 plus reference TRBV5-1 and TRBJ2-7, the full variable domain is KAGVTQTPRYLIKTRGQQVTLSCSPISGHRSVSWYQQTPGQGLQFLFEYFSETQRNKGNFPGRFSGRQFSNSRSEMNVSTLELGDSALYLCASSDSYEQYFGPGTRLTVT.

The chain joins TRBV7-2 to TRBJ2-5, with D uncertain. V shed 5 bases and J shed 5 bases, with 9 bases lying between them. This CDR3 region has 12 residues. Germline V CDR1 and CDR2: SGHTA, FQGNSA. CDR3 in amino acids: CASSPWAETQYF. DNA of the CDR3: TGTGCCAGCAGCCCTTGGGCTGAGACCCAGTACTTC.

The V gene is TRBV2, the J gene TRBJ2-5; a weak D match, TRBD2 (6 bases). This CDR3 has 13 amino acids. V gave up 7 bases and J gave up 5 bases, with 14 bases separating them. Germline V lookup: CDR1 SNHLY, CDR2 FYNNEI. CDR3 amino acids: CASTGVRGETQYF. CDR3 nucleotides: TGTGCCAGCACGGGGGTTCGGGGTGAGACCCAGTACTTC.

V usage is TRBV19 and J usage is TRBJ2-3; 10 bases agree with TRBD1. Trimming cost V 4 bases and J 3 bases; bases outside gene matches: 4. CDR1 and CDR2 (germline): LNHDA, SQIVND (reference sequence). CDR3 length equals 15 residues. The CDR3 DNA follows: TGTGCCAGTAGTAGTCGGGACAGGGGAACAGATACGCAGTATTTT. This gives the protein CASSSRDRGTDTQYF.

This CDR3 reads CASRATDTQYF. The CDR3 DNA sequence: TGCGCCAGCAGGGCCACAGATACGCAGTATTTT. The chain uses TRBV10-2 and TRBJ2-3; D is unclear. Germline CDR1 reads WSHSY; CDR2 reads SAAADI. The CDR3 loop spans 11 amino acids. The V and J ends lost 6 bases and 2 bases respectively, with 3 bases between them.